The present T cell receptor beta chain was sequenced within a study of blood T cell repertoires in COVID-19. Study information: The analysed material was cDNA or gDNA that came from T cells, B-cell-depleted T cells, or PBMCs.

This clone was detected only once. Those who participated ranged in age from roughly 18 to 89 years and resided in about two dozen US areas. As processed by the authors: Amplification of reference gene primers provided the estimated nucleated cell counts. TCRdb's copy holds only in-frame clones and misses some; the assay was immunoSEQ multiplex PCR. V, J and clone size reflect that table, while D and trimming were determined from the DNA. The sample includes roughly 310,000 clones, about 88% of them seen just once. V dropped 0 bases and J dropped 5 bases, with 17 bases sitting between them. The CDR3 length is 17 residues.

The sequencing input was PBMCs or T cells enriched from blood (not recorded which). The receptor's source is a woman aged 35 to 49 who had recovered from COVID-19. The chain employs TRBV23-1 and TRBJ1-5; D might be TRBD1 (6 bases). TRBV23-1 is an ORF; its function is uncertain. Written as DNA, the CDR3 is TGCGCCAGCAGTCAATCCATCCGGACAGCCAAGGATCAGCCCCAGCATTTT. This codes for CASSQSIRTAKDQPQHF.